The 21 T cell receptor beta chains reported below all come from one sample, sequenced in a study of CD8 T cells in ankylosing spondylitis. No cognate antigen is known for these TCRs. Each CDR3 protein is one row after TCRdb ran MiXCR on the 5' RACE reads. Here the sample spans more than 250,000 distinct CDR3 sequences, roughly 8% being singletons. Whole-study findings and limits: Blood of patients with ankylosing spondylitis appeared to be characterized by a TCR beta motif of about 8 highly homologous variants.

Sample: blood, either unsorted or a sorted T cell fraction (not recorded which). These receptors were taken from a male donor with ankylosing spondylitis.

The chain links TRBV5-8 to TRBJ2-3, with 7 nucleotides matching TRBD1. Germline V gene sequence: CDR1 SGHTS, CDR2 YDEGEE. V shed 3 bases and J 0 bases; nucleotides not matched to a gene: 7. This CDR3 contains 16 residues. The CDR3 region is CASSSGQARSTDTQYF. CDR3 nucleotides: TGTGCCAGCAGCTCAGGACAGGCGCGCAGCACAGATACGCAGTATTTT. The variable domain in full, with the rest retrieved from reference TRBV5-8 and TRBJ2-3, is EAGVTQSPTHLIKTRGQQATLRCSPISGHTSVYWYQQALGLGLQFLLWYDEGEERNRGNFPPRFSGRQFPNYSSELNVNALELEDSALYLCASSSGQARSTDTQYFGPGTRLTVL.

This clonotype was detected many times. The V call is TRBV10-3, the J call TRBJ2-7, with 7 bases lining up with TRBD1. The CDR3 extends over 14 amino acids. V lost 4 bases to trimming and J lost 4 bases; unmatched junction nucleotides: 7. Per germline, CDR1 ENHRY and CDR2 SYGVKD. The CDR3 is CAISAQGSIYEQYF. As DNA, the CDR3 is TGTGCCATCAGTGCACAGGGGAGTATTTACGAGCAGTACTTC.

This clonotype appeared many times. CDR3: CSATPGQGQTDTQYF. For the CDR3, the DNA is TGCAGTGCAACCCCGGGACAGGGACAAACAGATACGCAGTATTTT. V and J are TRBV20-1 and TRBJ2-3, with 9 positions matching TRBD1. V gave up 6 bases and J gave up 3 bases; unmatched junction bases: 10. The CDR3 consists of 15 residues. The germline CDR1 and CDR2 sequences are DFQATT and SNEGSKA (reference sequence).

The table lists this clonotype with a few counts. The V call is TRBV14, the J call TRBJ2-7; 8 positions agree with TRBD1. Trimming at V came to 3 bases and at J to 5 bases, leaving 9 bases not matched to a gene. Germline CDR1 and CDR2: SGHDN and FVKESK. The CDR3 spans 15 residues. The CDR3 loop is CASSHRQGWSDEQYF. CDR3 bases: TGTGCCAGCAGCCACCGACAGGGGTGGTCTGACGAGCAGTACTTC.

This chain links TRBV29-1 with TRBJ1-4, with no clear D. The CDR3 extends over 13 amino acids. V lost 6 bases, J lost 3 bases, and 11 bases lay in between. Germline V gives CDR1 SQVTM, CDR2 ANQGSEA. The CDR3 sequence: CSVNEGANEKLFF. The CDR3 DNA reads as TGCAGCGTAAACGAGGGCGCTAATGAAAAACTGTTTTTT.

The chain employs TRBV7-2 and TRBJ2-2; maybe TRBD2 (5 bases). Germline V CDR1 and CDR2: SGHTA, FQGNSA. The CDR3 sequence is 13 residues long. V was trimmed by 1 base and J by 8 bases, leaving 8 bases between them. This CDR3 reads CASSLERGGELFF. In nucleotides, the CDR3 is TGTGCCAGCAGCTTAGAACGGGGTGGGGAGCTGTTTTTT.

The rearrangement joins TRBV28 to TRBJ1-1; D unresolved. Deletions cut 2 bases from V and 3 bases from J, with 13 bases between. CDR3 length: 15 amino acids. CDR1 is MDHEN and CDR2 is SYDVKM in the germline V gene. In DNA, the CDR3 is TGTGCCAGCAGTTTAATTGGCCTACGGGACACTGAAGCTTTCTTT. It specifies CASSLIGLRDTEAFF.

This clonotype was detected ten times or more. The V call is TRBV3-1, the J call TRBJ2-5; D may be TRBD1 (5 bases). This CDR3 has 14 residues. In germline, CDR1 is LGHDT, CDR2 YNNKEL (reference sequence). Between the trimmed V and J ends, which lost 1 base and 1 base, there was a span of 7 bases. The CDR3 region is CASSQGGLQETQYF. CDR3 DNA sequence: TGTGCCAGCAGCCAAGGGGGCCTCCAAGAGACCCAGTACTTC.

This clonotype has a count of ten or more. The rearrangement links TRBV29-1 to TRBJ1-4; TRBD1 matches 8 bases. J lost 5 bases, V lost 6 bases, and 2 bases had no gene match. The CDR3 contains 12 residues. The V gene's germline CDR1 is SQVTM and CDR2 ANQGSEA. CDR3 DNA sequence: TGCAGCGTGAACAGGGGGAATGAAAAACTGTTTTTT. The encoded protein is CSVNRGNEKLFF. The entire variable domain, with the rest obtained from reference TRBV29-1 and TRBJ1-4, is as follows: SAVISQKPSRDICQRGTSLTIQCQVDSQVTMMFWYRQQPGQSLTLIATANQGSEATYESGFVIDKFPISRPNLTFSTLTVSNMSPEDSSIYLCSVNRGNEKLFFGSGTQLSVL.

The genes are TRBV5-1 and TRBJ2-1; D is unresolved. The CDR3 is made up of 18 amino acids. The V gene lost 1 base and the J gene lost 7 bases, with 24 bases spanning the gap. The germline gives CDR1 SGHRS, CDR2 YFSETQ. CDR3 sequence reads: CASSLKSVGSSFANEQFF. In nucleotides, the CDR3 is TGCGCCAGCAGCTTGAAATCGGTCGGTAGCTCTTTCGCAAATGAGCAGTTCTTC.

The chain links TRBV15 to TRBJ2-6, with D uncertain. The ends were cut back, 4 bases at V and 0 bases at J, with 10 bases in the middle. This CDR3 is 16 amino acids long. Germline CDR1 LNHNV, CDR2 YYDKDF (reference sequence). The CDR3 reads CATSISWVSGANVLTF. In nucleotides, the CDR3 is TGTGCCACCAGCATCTCGTGGGTCTCTGGGGCCAACGTCCTGACTTTC.

The chain has TRBV20-1 and TRBJ2-2; tentative D call: TRBD1 (6 bases). The CDR3 sequence is 13 residues long. Germline CDR1 DFQATT, CDR2 SNEGSKA (reference sequence). The CDR3 spells CSLQGPNTGELFF. The CDR3 DNA is TGCAGCCTACAGGGACCTAACACCGGGGAGCTGTTTTTT.

This clonotype was counted ten times or more. CDR3 protein: CSARDQNYNEQFF. The CDR3 nucleotides read TGCAGTGCTAGAGATCAAAACTACAATGAGCAGTTCTTC. The chain couples TRBV20-1 to TRBJ2-1, with D unresolved. Looked up from germline, CDR1 is DFQATT and CDR2 is SNEGSKA (reference sequence). CDR3 length: 13 residues. With 0 bases removed from V and 3 bases from J, the gap between germline ends came to 6 bases.

This chain joins TRBV5-1 and TRBJ2-1; D call uncertain. Germline loops: CDR1 SGHRS, CDR2 YFSETQ. Trimming removed 2 bases at V and 3 bases at J, with 6 bases between. The CDR3 is 13 amino acids. CDR3 in amino acids: CASSFNFYNEQFF. DNA of the CDR3: TGCGCCAGCAGCTTCAACTTCTACAATGAGCAGTTCTTC.

The chain couples TRBV28 to TRBJ2-7, with 7 bases identical to TRBD2. This CDR3 contains 14 residues. The V segment lost 8 bases and the J segment 4 bases; nucleotides outside the gene matches: 11. The germline CDR1 and CDR2 sequences are MDHEN and SYDVKM. The CDR3: CASLKRRGVYEQYF. The CDR3 coding sequence is TGTGCCAGCCTCAAACGTCGGGGGGTATACGAGCAGTACTTC.

This clonotype has only a few counts. The chain combines TRBV29-1 with TRBJ1-4; D is uncertain. CDR3 size: 11 residues. Looked up from germline, CDR1 is SQVTM and CDR2 is ANQGSEA. V lost 0 bases to trimming and J lost 8 bases, with 4 bases between them. For the CDR3, the DNA is TGCAGCGTTGAAGAAGGCGAAAAACTGTTTTTT. Translating it yields CSVEEGEKLFF.

This clonotype was found many times. The rearrangement links TRBV6-4 to TRBJ2-1, with 10 bases matching TRBD2. Germline V lookup: CDR1 MRHNA, CDR2 SNTAGT. Unmatched junction bases numbered 2, after V lost 3 bases and J lost 3 bases. CDR3 length: 15 amino acids. The CDR3 is CASSDSSGSYNEQFF. CDR3 DNA sequence: TGTGCCAGCAGTGATTCTAGCGGGAGCTACAATGAGCAGTTCTTC.

The rearrangement joins TRBV7-8 to TRBJ2-1; 7 bases agree with TRBD1. The CDR3 consists of 17 residues. The trim removed 4 bases at V and 5 bases at J, leaving 14 bases unmatched. The germline V gene has CDR1 SGHVS and CDR2 FQNEAQ. CDR3 nucleotides: TGTGCCAGCAGCTCACGACAGGGATGGGTCCCCCACAATGAGCAGTTCTTC. This encodes CASSSRQGWVPHNEQFF. The whole variable domain, remainder taken from reference TRBV7-8 and TRBJ2-1, is GAGVSQSPRYKVAKRGQDVALRCDPISGHVSLFWYQQALGQGPEFLTYFQNEAQLDKSGLPSDRFFAERPEGSVSTLKIQRTQQEDSAVYLCASSSRQGWVPHNEQFFGPGTRLTVL.

This clonotype was picked up many times. This sequence joins TRBV10-3 and TRBJ2-2; the match to TRBD2 covers 7 bases. This CDR3 region has 15 residues. Germline CDR1 ENHRY, CDR2 SYGVKD. V lost 6 bases to trimming and J lost 5 bases; unmatched junction nucleotides: 9. The CDR3 region has the DNA TGTGCCATCAGCCGGGAGGCAGGTGGTACCGGGGAGCTGTTTTTT. Translating gives CAISREAGGTGELFF.

This clonotype was counted between two and nine times. This sequence joins TRBV7-2 and TRBJ2-5; 8 bases align to TRBD1. Trimming cost V 5 bases and J 4 bases; bases outside gene matches: 9. This CDR3 comprises 15 residues. Germline lookup yields CDR1 SGHTA and CDR2 FQGNSA. This CDR3 reads CASSGAQGVVETQYF. The DNA for the CDR3 is TGTGCCAGCAGCGGGGCACAGGGGGTTGTAGAGACCCAGTACTTC.

This chain uses TRBV29-1 with TRBJ2-7, with D uncertain. The V end lost 0 bases, the J end lost 13 bases, and 13 bases lay between the germline ends. CDR1 and CDR2 (germline): SQVTM, ANQGSEA. The CDR3 spans 11 residues. CDR3 loop: CSVEEVGNSYF. DNA of the CDR3: TGCAGCGTTGAAGAGGTGGGGAATTCATACTTC.